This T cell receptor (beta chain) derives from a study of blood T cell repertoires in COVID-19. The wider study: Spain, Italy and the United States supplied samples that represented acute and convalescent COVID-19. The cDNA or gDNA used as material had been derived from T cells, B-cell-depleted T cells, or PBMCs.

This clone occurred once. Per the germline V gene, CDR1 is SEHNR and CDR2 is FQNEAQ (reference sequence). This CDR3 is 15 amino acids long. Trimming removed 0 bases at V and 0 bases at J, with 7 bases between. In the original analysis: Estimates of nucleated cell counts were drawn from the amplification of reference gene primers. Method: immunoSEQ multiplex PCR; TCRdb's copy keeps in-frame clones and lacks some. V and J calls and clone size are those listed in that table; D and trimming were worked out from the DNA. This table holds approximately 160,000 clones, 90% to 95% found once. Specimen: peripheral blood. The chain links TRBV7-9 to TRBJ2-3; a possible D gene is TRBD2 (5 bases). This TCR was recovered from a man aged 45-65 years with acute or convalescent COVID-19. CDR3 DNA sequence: TGTGCCAGCAGCTTAGCCGGGGTTAGCACAGATACGCAGTATTTT. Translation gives CASSLAGVSTDTQYF.